The 17 T cell receptor beta chains in this list originate from one sample, sequenced in a study of identical twins. One entry per CDR3 protein, called by TCRdb with MiXCR from the 5' RACE reads. The profile covers about 570,000 distinct CDR3 sequences, with 9.6% appearing a single time and roughly 3% taken by the ten largest. The data also belong to a second study, concerning yellow fever vaccine responses in identical twins.

Sequencing used PBMCs. Receptors were obtained from a woman aged 18-29 years in good health.

This clonotype came up many times. The chain carries TRBV28 and TRBJ2-3; no firm D call. V was shortened by 8 bases and J by 4 bases, with 19 bases between the two germline ends. Germline V gene sequence: CDR1 MDHEN, CDR2 SYDVKM. The CDR3 spans 15 residues. In nucleotides, the CDR3 is TGTGCCAGCTGGCCCCCCGCAGTAGGCCCAGATACGCAGTATTTT. Its protein is CASWPPAVGPDTQYF.

The chain uses TRBV7-9 and TRBJ2-7; TRBD2 might be the D (6 bases). This CDR3 comprises 15 residues. Germline assignment: CDR1 SEHNR and CDR2 FQNEAQ (reference sequence). Trimming stripped 0 bases from V and 7 bases from J, with 16 bases between. As DNA, the CDR3 is TGTGCCAGCAGCTTAGCCCCGCCGGGGACTCCTGAGCAGTACTTC. Translation: CASSLAPPGTPEQYF. Full variable domain (remainder filled in from reference TRBV7-9 and TRBJ2-7): DTGVSQNPRHKITKRGQNVTFRCDPISEHNRLYWYRQTLGQGPEFLTYFQNEAQLEKSRLLSDRFSAERPKGSFSTLEIQRTEQGDSAMYLCASSLAPPGTPEQYFGPGTRLTVT.

A few counts support this clonotype. V and J are TRBV16 and TRBJ2-1; D is ambiguous. Germline V CDR1 and CDR2: KGHSY, FQNENV. The CDR3 runs 15 residues. V was pared by 4 bases and J by 4 bases, with 14 bases between. The CDR3 nucleotides are TGTGCCAGCAGCCGAGACCTACGCGGTTACAATGAGCAGTTCTTC. Protein sequence: CASSRDLRGYNEQFF.

This clonotype has just a few counts. The V call is TRBV20-1, the J call TRBJ2-7, with D maybe TRBD1 (5 bases). The CDR3 is made up of 13 amino acids. The V gene lost 8 bases and the J gene lost 2 bases, with 16 bases spanning the gap. The germline CDR1 and CDR2 sequences are DFQATT and SNEGSKA (reference sequence). The CDR3 region has the DNA TGCAGTACCAGCCCACCAGGGACCTACGAGCAGTACTTC. As protein: CSTSPPGTYEQYF.

The table lists this clonotype with a few counts. The rearrangement links TRBV7-9 to TRBJ1-1; no definite D call. V was trimmed by 5 bases and J by 4 bases, leaving 17 bases between them. In germline, CDR1 is SEHNR, CDR2 FQNEAQ (reference sequence). This CDR3 contains 15 residues. The CDR3 DNA reads as TGTGCCAGCAGCCCCTCATGGGCGGGGAGCACTGAAGCTTTCTTT. Translating it yields CASSPSWAGSTEAFF.

This clonotype was found a few times. The V and J genes are TRBV4-1 and TRBJ2-3; D perhaps matches TRBD2 (5 bases). There are 13 residues in the CDR3. Trimming cost V 3 bases and J 6 bases, with 10 bases left between them. Per germline, CDR1 MGHRA and CDR2 YSYEKL. The CDR3 bases are TGCGCCAGCAGCCAGTCCCGCGGGGATACGCAGTATTTT. As protein: CASSQSRGDTQYF.

In its sample, this clonotype was seen many times. The rearrangement uses TRBV20-1 and TRBJ1-1; weak D call: TRBD1 (6 bases). The CDR3 runs 14 residues. V was clipped by 1 base and J by 1 base, with 10 bases between them. Germline-derived CDR1 and CDR2 are DFQATT and SNEGSKA (reference sequence). The CDR3: CSARGTVENTEAFF. The CDR3 coding sequence is TGCAGTGCTAGAGGGACAGTAGAGAACACTGAAGCTTTCTTT.

This clonotype was picked up a small number of times. The V gene is TRBV2, the J gene TRBJ2-7; D is unclear. The CDR3 length is 13 residues. Trimming left V 4 bases short and J 5 bases short, with 12 bases between. Per germline, CDR1 SNHLY and CDR2 FYNNEI. CDR3 amino acids: CASSVEGRHEQYF. The CDR3 coding sequence is TGTGCCAGCAGTGTGGAAGGGCGACACGAGCAGTACTTC.

The sample holds many counts of this clonotype. This chain uses TRBV7-3 with TRBJ2-7; 10 nucleotides match TRBD2. After removal of 2 bases from V and 4 bases from J, the junction contained 5 bases not matched to a gene. The CDR3 loop spans 15 amino acids. The germline V gene has CDR1 SGHTA and CDR2 FQGTGA. CDR3 DNA: TGTGCCAGCAGCTTAGGGACTAGCGACTTATACGAGCAGTACTTC. Amino acids: CASSLGTSDLYEQYF.

The table lists this clonotype with a few counts. The V and J genes are TRBV7-8 and TRBJ2-4, with 9 bases fitting TRBD1. Per the germline V gene, CDR1 is SGHVS and CDR2 is FQNEAQ. The junction had 6 bases not matched to a gene; V was cut back by 2 bases and J by 7 bases. The CDR3 contains 15 residues. The CDR3 loop is CASSLIGTGSNIQYF. CDR3 coding DNA: TGTGCCAGCAGCTTAATTGGGACAGGGAGCAACATTCAGTACTTC.

The V and J genes are TRBV5-1 and TRBJ2-5, with TRBD1 matching 8 bases. The germline V gene encodes CDR1 SGHRS and CDR2 YFSETQ. The V and J ends lost 4 bases and 2 bases, in that order; junction bases with no gene match: 4. This CDR3 is built from 14 residues. CDR3 sequence: CASSRTGSQETQYF. CDR3 nucleotide sequence: TGCGCCAGCAGCCGGACAGGGTCGCAAGAGACCCAGTACTTC. The whole variable domain, filled in from reference TRBV5-1 and TRBJ2-5, reads KAGVTQTPRYLIKTRGQQVTLSCSPISGHRSVSWYQQTPGQGLQFLFEYFSETQRNKGNFPGRFSGRQFSNSRSEMNVSTLELGDSALYLCASSRTGSQETQYFGPGTRLLVL.

This clonotype occurred a few times. The rearrangement joins TRBV6-1 to TRBJ2-7; 10 bases fit TRBD1. The CDR3 sequence is 16 residues long. Germline lookup yields CDR1 MNHNS and CDR2 SASEGT. Trimming cost V 2 bases and J 4 bases; bases outside gene matches: 8. The CDR3 region has the DNA TGTGCCAGCAGTGAAATTCCGGGACAGGGGTGGTACGAGCAGTACTTC. Its protein product is CASSEIPGQGWYEQYF.

Ten or more counts support this clonotype. The chain combines TRBV7-8 with TRBJ2-3, with D possibly being TRBD1 (5 bases). The germline V gene has CDR1 SGHVS and CDR2 FQNEAQ. Trimming removed 5 bases from V and 3 bases from J, with 12 bases in between. The CDR3 is 14 amino acids. The CDR3 DNA reads as TGTGCCAGCAGCCTCAGGGTGACGACAGATACGCAGTATTTT. Translation gives CASSLRVTTDTQYF.

The V gene is TRBV20-1, the J gene TRBJ2-1; TRBD2 aligns across 15 bases. V dropped 5 bases and J dropped 6; count of bases not matched to a gene: 5. Germline CDR1 DFQATT, CDR2 SNEGSKA (reference sequence). The CDR3 totals 15 residues. CDR3 bases: TGCAGTGCTCCTCGGACTAGCGGGAGGGCCAATGAGCAGTTCTTC. This sequence encodes CSAPRTSGRANEQFF.

The rearrangement joins TRBV5-1 to TRBJ2-6; 8 bases align to TRBD2. The junction had 0 bases not matched to a gene; V was cut back by 1 base and J by 0 bases. Germline CDR1 SGHRS, CDR2 YFSETQ. The CDR3 length is 16 residues. CDR3 amino acids: CASSLSGGSGANVLTF. The CDR3 DNA reads TGCGCCAGCAGCTTGAGCGGGGGCTCTGGGGCCAACGTCCTGACTTTC.

The chain is built from TRBV20-1 and TRBJ2-7; D possibly corresponds to TRBD1 (5 bases). CDR1 is DFQATT and CDR2 is SNEGSKA in the germline V gene (reference sequence). The CDR3 consists of 13 residues. Trimming shortened V by 8 bases and J by 4 bases, and 18 bases separated the two germline ends. The CDR3 DNA reads as TGCAGTCCAGCGCCGCCCTCAGGGTACGAGCAGTACTTC. Residues: CSPAPPSGYEQYF.

The chain is built from TRBV6-5 and TRBJ1-1; perhaps TRBD1 as D (6 bases). Trimming stripped 1 base from V and 3 bases from J, with 12 bases between. Looked up from germline, CDR1 is MNHEY and CDR2 is SVGAGI. The CDR3 extends over 15 amino acids. CDR3 residues: CASSYLGAGDTEAFF. In DNA form, the CDR3 reads TGTGCCAGCAGTTACTTGGGGGCAGGGGACACTGAAGCTTTCTTT.